Sequencing of this T cell receptor beta chain was carried out in a study of blood T cell repertoires in COVID-19. The method was immunoSEQ multiplex PCR; TCRdb's version includes in-frame clones alone and lacks a portion of them. The data contain under 150,000 clones, roughly 81% of them singletons. The CDR3 runs 13 residues. CDR1 is MNHEY, CDR2 SMNVEV, per germline (reference sequence). V lost 5 bases, J lost 3 bases, and 1 base stayed unmatched. Sequencing input: peripheral blood. This clonotype was obtained from a human donor with acute or convalescent COVID-19. The donor label of this sample is uncertain. The chain links TRBV27 to TRBJ1-5; 7 bases align to TRBD1. CDR3 protein: CASSTGANQPQHF. The CDR3 nucleotides are TGTGCCAGCAGTACAGGGGCCAATCAGCCCCAGCATTTT.